This T cell receptor beta chain emerged from a study of blood T cell repertoires in COVID-19 (dated by TCRdb to the early 2020s). Describing the broader study: Collaborator samples came from the United States, Italy and Spain and covered acute and convalescent phases of COVID-19. The prospective study material was composed of cDNA or gDNA derived from T cells, B-cell-depleted T cells, or PBMCs. The dataset comprised deeply sampled blood TCRbeta repertoires from subjects exposed to, actively infected with, or recovered from COVID-19. The repertoires were released in a freely available public database intended as a resource for research on the immune response to SARS-CoV-2. The samples were drawn from two sources: the first 160 participants of the ongoing ImmuneRACE study, and 1,200 or so subjects contributed by 6 global collaborators. The sample metadata nearly always contained a de-identified subject ID, COVID-19 status, age in years and sex. Where available, HLA class I and class II types were taken from metadata supplied by the sample provider and were not determined by assay-based typing.

The immunoSEQ Assay, a bias-controlled multiplex PCR, was used to amplify TCRbeta CDR3 regions from genomic DNA. For the original study's pipeline: Nucleated cell counts per sample were estimated from amplification of reference gene primers within the assay. To quantify the absolute abundance of each unique TCRbeta CDR3 rearrangement, sequence reads were collapsed and filtered. Productive Simpson clonality was computed per sample as the square root of Simpson's diversity index over productive rearrangements. TCRdb took this table from immuneACCESS and kept in-frame rearrangements with V and J called. Such tables lack part of the clones; where checked against another copy, unresolved V genes explain under half of the gap, and the rest is unexplained. V and J calls and clone size follow that table, whereas D and trimming were derived from the DNA. Recorded for this sample are approximately 100,000 clones; 70% to 80% of them occurred a single time. The ten largest clonotypes hold roughly 19% of the sample.

Overall study results and their limits: Clinical and demographic metadata were provided uncurated, with the amount varying by source and participant.

The collaborating institutions used their own protocols to collect whole blood in K2EDTA tubes. Collaborator samples were shipped for TCRbeta analysis as frozen whole blood, isolated PBMCs, or DNA extracted from either sample type. This clone has only one observation. What antigen it recognizes has not been identified. Base qualities are not provided; no much larger clone lies one nucleotide away. The source is a man between 65 and 85 years old with active or convalescent COVID-19. The sample was peripheral blood.

Read as DNA, the sequence is TGTGCCAGTAGTATATTTTGGGGGGGCGATCAGCCCCAGCATTTT. Translation gives CASSIFWGGDQPQHF. The chain employs TRBV19 and TRBJ1-5, and perhaps TRBD1 as D gene, on 6 matching bases. V loses 2 bases of germline sequence and J loses 5 bases, and the interval between the two ends is 13 bases. Spanning cysteine to phenylalanine, the CDR3 consists of 15 amino acids. The only DNA kept is the CDR3, 45 bases in frame from the first base. CDR1 and CDR2, per the germline V gene (reference sequence), are LNHDA and SQIVND.